Listed here are 8 T cell receptor beta chains from one sample, sequenced in a study of shared clonotypes between healthy human individuals. Method: immunoSEQ multiplex PCR; TCRdb's copy keeps in-frame clones and lacks some. This sample has under 850,000 clones, with around 77% found just once. The material sequenced was memory CD4+ T cells sorted from blood. Described subset: CD45RA-negative fraction. These receptors came from a woman aged 25 to 39 in good health.

This clone was observed a few times. CDR3 protein: CATSRDSRVFETQYF. CDR3 coding DNA: TGTGCCACCAGCAGAGATTCCAGGGTTTTTGAGACCCAGTACTTC. The chain employs TRBV15 and TRBJ2-5; possibly TRBD1 for D (5 bases). The CDR3 is made up of 15 amino acids. V lost 0 bases to trimming and J lost 5 bases, with 13 bases between them. From germline, CDR1 is LNHNV and CDR2 YYDKDF (reference sequence).

The table lists this clone with a few counts. The chain carries TRBV7-8 and TRBJ2-3, with D possibly matching TRBD1 (6 bases). CDR3 length equals 20 residues. Trimming removed 5 bases from V and 2 bases from J, with 29 bases in between. CDR1 SGHVS and CDR2 FQNEAQ come from the germline V gene. CDR3: CASSTIEGLFGTKNTDTQYF. The CDR3 DNA sequence: TGTGCCAGCAGCACTATCGAAGGTCTTTTTGGGACAAAGAACACAGATACGCAGTATTTT.

This clone appeared a few times. The chain employs TRBV5-1 and TRBJ1-5; unclear D gene. The CDR3 is 15 amino acids. Between the trimmed V and J ends, which lost 0 bases and 3 bases, there was a span of 10 bases. Looked up from germline, CDR1 is SGHRS and CDR2 is YFSETQ. In DNA, the CDR3 is TGCGCCAGCAGCTTGGATGGACCCCCCAATCAGCCCCAGCATTTT. It encodes CASSLDGPPNQPQHF.

The sample holds many counts of this clone. The rearrangement joins TRBV5-1 to TRBJ1-1; 9 positions agree with TRBD1. The CDR3 runs to 15 residues. V lost 4 bases and J lost 2; bases outside the gene matches: 6. Germline V gene data show CDR1 as SGHRS and CDR2 as YFSETQ. This CDR3 reads CASSRPGQGNTEAFF. CDR3 in DNA: TGCGCCAGCAGCCGTCCGGGACAGGGTAACACTGAAGCTTTCTTT.

The rearrangement uses TRBV7-9 and TRBJ2-7, with D maybe TRBD1 (6 bases). Germline V gene sequence: CDR1 SEHNR, CDR2 FQNEAQ (reference sequence). V was clipped by 5 bases and J by 5 bases, with 13 bases between them. CDR3 length equals 13 residues. The CDR3 loop reads CASSESQGNEQYF. The CDR3 DNA reads as TGTGCCAGCAGCGAATCACAGGGCAACGAGCAGTACTTC. Supplemented by reference TRBV7-9 and TRBJ2-7, the full variable domain reads DTGVSQNPRHKITKRGQNVTFRCDPISEHNRLYWYRQTLGQGPEFLTYFQNEAQLEKSRLLSDRFSAERPKGSFSTLEIQRTEQGDSAMYLCASSESQGNEQYFGPGTRLTVT.

This chain uses TRBV28 with TRBJ1-2, with no clear D. The CDR3 has 13 residues. CDR1 and CDR2 (germline): MDHEN, SYDVKM. Trimming cost V 4 bases and J 3 bases, with 9 bases left between them. In DNA, the CDR3 is TGTGCCAGCAGTTCGGACGGCTACTATGGCTACACCTTC. Residues: CASSSDGYYGYTF.

This chain links TRBV7-3 with TRBJ2-5, with D possibly called TRBD1 or TRBD2 (5 bases each). Germline CDR1 reads SGHTA; CDR2 reads FQGTGA. Trimming stripped 4 bases from V and 4 bases from J, with 10 bases between. The CDR3 loop spans 13 amino acids. The CDR3, as DNA: TGTGCCAGCAGCTCCATGAGGGGAGAGACCCAGTACTTC. Translating gives CASSSMRGETQYF.

The chain recombines TRBV28 with TRBJ1-1; 9 bases align to TRBD1. The CDR3 consists of 15 residues. V trimming: 7 bases; J trimming: 5 bases; junction bases outside the gene matches: 11. From germline, CDR1 is MDHEN and CDR2 SYDVKM. The CDR3 region has the DNA TGTGCCAGCACCACAGGGGGCGCGGGAGGGACTGAAGCTTTCTTT. It specifies CASTTGGAGGTEAFF.